The 21 T cell receptor beta chains listed next were all sequenced from one sample in a study of T-cell memory formation after mild COVID-19. TCRdb used MiXCR to reprocess the 5' RACE reads, holding one entry per CDR3 protein. The profile shows about 470,000 distinct CDR3 sequences, roughly 25% of them singletons. Sequencing was carried out using PBMCs or a T cell subset sorted from them (not recorded which). These receptors were obtained from an adult woman who had mild COVID-19 (a few samples of this study predate the infection). Cell type and time point are not known.

This clonotype was observed a handful of times. The chain employs TRBV4-2 and TRBJ2-7; 7 positions agree with TRBD1. Germline V gene sequence: CDR1 LGHNA, CDR2 YNFKEQ. Germline trimming cut 4 bases from V and 6 bases from J; bases unmatched to any gene: 12. CDR3 length equals 15 residues. This CDR3 is CASSLQTGSPLEQYF. The CDR3 nucleotides read TGTGCCAGCAGCCTCCAGACAGGGAGCCCTCTCGAGCAGTACTTC.

The CDR3 is CASSLSTGEAEEQYF. The CDR3, as DNA: TGTGCCAGCAGCTTGTCGACAGGGGAGGCAGAAGAGCAGTACTTC. V and J are TRBV7-8 and TRBJ2-7; 8 bases are a match to TRBD1. Germline lookup yields CDR1 SGHVS and CDR2 FQNEAQ. This CDR3 contains 15 residues. V shed 3 bases and J 7 bases; nucleotides not matched to a gene: 11.

The chain couples TRBV20-1 to TRBJ2-5, with 9 positions matching TRBD1. Germline CDR1 and CDR2: DFQATT and SNEGSKA (reference sequence). V lost 5 bases, J lost 5 bases, and 12 bases stayed unmatched. The CDR3 has 15 amino acids. CDR3 sequence reads: CSAGGPGQGLETQYF. The DNA for the CDR3 is TGCAGTGCTGGGGGTCCGGGACAGGGATTGGAGACCCAGTACTTC.

The table lists this clonotype with a few counts. The chain couples TRBV7-6 to TRBJ2-3, with 12 bases lining up with TRBD2. This CDR3 is 17 amino acids long. Germline V gives CDR1 SGHVS, CDR2 FNYEAQ. V lost 1 base to trimming and J lost 7 bases; unmatched junction nucleotides: 9. CDR3 nucleotide sequence: TGTGCCAGCAGCTTAGGGCGACTAGCGGGAGAGATGAATACGCAGTATTTT. This translates into CASSLGRLAGEMNTQYF. The entire variable domain, with the rest obtained from reference TRBV7-6 and TRBJ2-3, is as follows: GAGVSQSPRYKVTKRGQDVALRCDPISGHVSLYWYRQALGQGPEFLTYFNYEAQQDKSGLPNDRFSAERPEGSISTLTIQRTEQRDSAMYRCASSLGRLAGEMNTQYFGPGTRLTVL.

This clonotype was seen repeatedly, ten times or more. The chain links TRBV14 to TRBJ1-5; D is unclear. There are 13 residues in the CDR3. Germline loops: CDR1 SGHDN, CDR2 FVKESK. V lost 3 bases and J lost 1, with 4 bases in between. This CDR3 reads CASSQGSNQPQHF. CDR3 DNA: TGTGCCAGCAGCCAGGGCAGCAATCAGCCCCAGCATTTT.

The chain couples TRBV2 to TRBJ2-1, with TRBD2 identical over 7 bases. In germline, CDR1 is SNHLY, CDR2 FYNNEI. Trimming removed 6 bases from V and 0 bases from J; junction bases left unmatched: 8. The CDR3 runs 16 residues. This chain's CDR3 is CASSGRGMSSYNEQFF. The CDR3 DNA sequence: TGTGCCAGCAGCGGGCGGGGGATGAGCTCCTACAATGAGCAGTTCTTC.

This clonotype has only a few counts. The V call is TRBV5-1, the J call TRBJ2-5; 10 bases are shared with TRBD2. The CDR3 runs 16 residues. Germline CDR1 is SGHRS and CDR2 is YFSETQ. V was clipped by 4 bases and J by 5 bases; unmatched bases: 11. CDR3: CASSHGTSAGGETQYF. CDR3 DNA sequence: TGCGCCAGCAGCCACGGGACTAGCGCGGGAGGGGAGACCCAGTACTTC.

Concerning this clonotype: One end of the junction is discordant with germline, which a read error may explain. V usage is TRBV5-6 and J usage is TRBJ2-5; D gene unclear. In germline, CDR1 is SGHDT, CDR2 YYEEEE. This CDR3 has 12 residues. The CDR3 loop reads CASSLIQETQYF. CDR3 DNA: TGCGCCAGCAGCTTGATCCAAGAGACCCAGTACTTC.

The genes are TRBV15 and TRBJ1-1; the D is unclear. Germline values: CDR1 LNHNV, CDR2 YYDKDF (reference sequence). V shed 5 bases and J shed 4 bases, with 11 bases lying between them. The CDR3 sequence is 13 residues long. DNA of the CDR3: TGTGCCACCAGCCCAGCTGAGGCCACTGAAGCTTTCTTT. It encodes CATSPAEATEAFF.

V gene TRBV6-2 or TRBV6-3 combines with J gene TRBJ1-5; D ambiguous. V was trimmed by 4 bases and J by 3 bases, leaving 10 bases between them. CDR1 is MNHEY and CDR2 is SVGEGT in the germline V gene. The CDR3 has 14 residues. CDR3 region: CASSSAGVNQPQHF. CDR3 in DNA: TGTGCCAGCAGTTCTGCAGGAGTCAATCAGCCCCAGCATTTT.

This chain links TRBV19 with TRBJ1-5; possible D gene TRBD1, 6 bases. Per germline, CDR1 LNHDA and CDR2 SQIVND (reference sequence). V shed 4 bases and J shed 4 bases, with 11 bases lying between them. The CDR3 has 14 residues. The CDR3 sequence: CASSNREENQPQHF. In DNA, the CDR3 is TGTGCCAGTAGTAACAGGGAGGAGAATCAGCCCCAGCATTTT.

In this sample, this clonotype turned up a few times. V gene TRBV20-1 combines with J gene TRBJ2-7; D may correspond to TRBD1 or TRBD2 (5 bases each). Per the germline V gene, CDR1 is DFQATT and CDR2 is SNEGSKA (reference sequence). This CDR3 spans 14 amino acids. The germline V and J ends were trimmed by 4 bases and 3 bases, with 16 bases remaining between them. CDR3 nucleotides: TGCAGTGCTAAACCCGGGACGGAGAGCTACGAGCAGTACTTC. Its translation is CSAKPGTESYEQYF.

The chain recombines TRBV12-3 or TRBV12-4 with TRBJ2-7; D gene ambiguous. The CDR3 consists of 12 residues. Trimming cost V 2 bases and J 3 bases, with 5 bases left between them. For the CDR3, the DNA is TGTGCCAGCAGTTTAACAGTCTACGAGCAGTACTTC. Translating gives CASSLTVYEQYF.

This rearrangement joins TRBV11-3 to TRBJ2-1; 10 bases agree with TRBD1. There are 15 residues in the CDR3. The junction had 6 bases not matched to a gene; V was cut back by 1 base and J by 9 bases. From germline, CDR1 is SGHNT and CDR2 YENEEA. The CDR3 sequence: CASSLVGQGVSEQFF. DNA for the CDR3: TGTGCCAGCAGCTTAGTCGGACAGGGGGTTAGTGAGCAGTTCTTC.

This clonotype appeared a few times. CDR3 protein: CASSSLGNLRDEQFF. CDR3 nucleotides: TGTGCCAGCAGCTCCCTGGGGAACCTTAGGGATGAGCAGTTCTTC. The genes are TRBV6-2 or TRBV6-3 and TRBJ2-1; D is unclear. V shed 6 bases and J shed 8 bases, with 20 bases lying between them. This CDR3 has 15 amino acids. The germline V gene encodes CDR1 MNHEY and CDR2 SVGEGT.

Comment on this clonotype: The junction departs from the called germline gene at one end, perhaps through a read error. V is TRBV7-9 and J is TRBJ1-1; TRBD1 matches at 7 bases. CDR3 size: 14 residues. Germline V CDR1 and CDR2: SEHNR, FQNEAQ (reference sequence). The CDR3 DNA reads as TGTGCCAACAGCGGATCGACAGGGCACACTGAAGCTTTCTTT. Translating gives CANSGSTGHTEAFF.

This chain joins TRBV3-1 and TRBJ2-1; 8 nucleotides align to TRBD2. The junction had 16 bases not matched to a gene; V was cut back by 4 bases and J by 5 bases. The CDR3 consists of 18 residues. Germline assignment: CDR1 LGHDT and CDR2 YNNKEL (reference sequence). The CDR3 loop is CASSPQSRLSGGHNEQFF. The CDR3, as DNA: TGTGCCAGCAGCCCACAATCCCGTCTCAGCGGGGGTCACAATGAGCAGTTCTTC.

This clonotype was detected only a few times. Since the CDR3 does not end with the conserved phenylalanine or tryptophan, this likely comes from a read error. The DNA is omitted, as the CDR3 cannot be located on it reliably, and the CDR3 follows TCRdb's listing. The J gene is TRBJ2-1, the V gene TRBV2; the table's D call TRBD2 went unverified against the DNA. The CDR3 contains 14 residues when both ends are counted. Per the germline V gene, CDR1 is SNHLY and CDR2 is FYNNEI. CDR3 residues: CASRAEGTAGGLKL.

This clonotype appeared a few times. This chain connects TRBV29-1 to TRBJ1-2; D ambiguous. Germline assignment: CDR1 SQVTM and CDR2 ANQGSEA. Trimming removed 6 bases from V and 4 bases from J, with 15 bases in between. This CDR3 region has 13 residues. The DNA of the CDR3 is TGCAGCGTACCAGAGAAGATTGCCTATGGCTACACCTTC. Translation gives CSVPEKIAYGYTF.

This chain joins TRBV20-1 and TRBJ1-1; a weak D match, TRBD1 (6 bases). CDR1 DFQATT and CDR2 SNEGSKA come from the germline V gene (reference sequence). V gave up 3 bases and J gave up 7 bases, with 15 bases separating them. CDR3 length: 13 residues. CDR3 region: CSASVQGVSEAFF. In nucleotides, the CDR3 is TGCAGTGCTAGTGTACAGGGAGTGAGTGAAGCTTTCTTT.

This clonotype has a handful of counts. The V and J genes are TRBV15 and TRBJ2-7; tentatively, D is TRBD1 (5 bases). Trimming stripped 2 bases from V and 3 bases from J, with 5 bases between. Germline CDR1 is LNHNV and CDR2 is YYDKDF (reference sequence). There are 12 residues in the CDR3. The CDR3 region has the DNA TGTGCCACCAGCAGACAGGGCTACGAGCAGTACTTC. Its protein is CATSRQGYEQYF.